Listed below are T cell receptor beta chains from one sample, sequenced in a study of T cell responses to AZD1222 COVID-19 vaccine. The table came from immunoSEQ multiplex PCR; TCRdb's copy has only in-frame clones and leaves some out. The table shows about 86,000 clones, with around nine tenths occurring only once. The sample here was peripheral blood, taken 28 days after the second AZD1222 dose. The receptors come from an adult who received the AZD1222 COVID-19 vaccine. CDR3s include the opening cysteine and the closing phenylalanine or tryptophan. A D gene is named only where the DNA matches it firmly. A clone size is listed for some rows: how often the clone was seen (once, few, many), or a class if it is expanded.

abundance	d_gene	j_gene	v_gene	CDR3aa	CDR3nt
NA	NA	TRBJ1-4	TRBV5-4	CASSSGSNEKLFF	TGTGCCAGCAGCTCGGGGTCTAATGAAAAACTGTTTTTT
NA	TRBD1	TRBJ2-2	TRBV7-9	CASRPRTGGRTGELFF	TGTGCCAGCCGACCAAGGACAGGGGGCCGGACCGGGGAGCTGTTTTTT
NA	TRBD1	TRBJ2-1	TRBV4-3	CASSQELLIGTASYNEQFF	TGCGCCAGCAGCCAAGAATTGTTAATCGGGACAGCTTCCTACAATGAGCAGTTCTTC
NA	NA	TRBJ1-1	TRBV6-5	CASSKNAVQNTEAFF	TGTGCCAGCAGCAAAAATGCAGTCCAGAACACTGAAGCTTTCTTT
NA	NA	TRBJ2-2	TRBV5-6	CASSWPNTGELFF	TGTGCCAGCAGCTGGCCGAACACCGGGGAGCTGTTTTTT
NA	NA	TRBJ2-7	TRBV10-3	CAISLTSYEQYF	TGTGCCATCAGCCTGACATCTTACGAGCAGTACTTC
once	TRBD1	TRBJ1-2	TRBV24-1	CATSGGGTGENGYTF	TGTGCCACCAGTGGAGGCGGGACAGGGGAAAACGGCTACACCTTC
NA	TRBD1	TRBJ2-5	TRBV18	CASSPPQGTKRTQYF	TGTGCCAGCTCTCCCCCACAGGGGACCAAGAGAACCCAGTACTTC
NA	TRBD1	TRBJ2-7	TRBV5-5	CASSSTGGYEQYF	TGTGCCAGCAGCTCGACAGGGGGCTACGAGCAGTACTTC
NA	NA	TRBJ1-1	TRBV4-1	CASSHPKTTDKNTEAFF	TGCGCCAGCAGCCATCCCAAAACCACCGACAAAAACACTGAAGCTTTCTTT
NA	NA	TRBJ1-1	TRBV24-1	CATSDNMNTEAFF	TGTGCCACCAGTGACAACATGAACACTGAAGCTTTCTTT
NA	TRBD2	TRBJ2-1	TRBV7-3	CASSHLADTYNEQFF	TGTGCCAGCAGCCACCTAGCGGATACCTACAATGAGCAGTTCTTC
medium-sized	NA	TRBJ1-5	TRBV25-1	CASSGSNQPQHF	TGTGCCAGCAGCGGGAGCAATCAGCCCCAGCATTTT
NA	NA	TRBJ2-2	TRBV7-6	CASSLALAWAGELFF	TGTGCCAGCAGCTTAGCGCTGGCATGGGCCGGGGAGCTGTTTTTT
NA	NA	TRBJ2-1	TRBV6-5	CASSLDRHNEQFF	TGTGCCAGCAGCCTCGACAGGCACAATGAGCAGTTCTTC
NA	NA	TRBJ2-2	TRBV3-1/TRBV3-2	CASSPHLATGELFF	TGTGCCAGCAGCCCCCATCTGGCAACCGGGGAGCTGTTTTTT
NA	NA	TRBJ2-1	TRBV29-1	CSVGRRLADYNEQFF	TGCAGCGTTGGCCGGAGATTAGCAGATTACAATGAGCAGTTCTTC
NA	TRBD1	TRBJ2-5	TRBV14	CASSPRARGQETQYF	TGTGCCAGCAGCCCGCGAGCTAGGGGGCAGGAGACCCAGTACTTC
NA	NA	TRBJ1-4	TRBV7-9	CASSLEGATNEKLFF	TGTGCCAGCAGCTTAGAGGGTGCAACTAATGAAAAACTGTTTTTT
NA	TRBD1	TRBJ1-1	TRBV5-1	CASSLDRGDTEAFF	TGCGCCAGCAGCTTAGACAGGGGGGACACTGAAGCTTTCTTT
medium-sized	NA	TRBJ1-1	TRBV19	CASSTQSTGRQEAFF	TGTGCCAGTAGTACTCAGAGTACGGGACGGCAAGAAGCTTTCTTT
once	TRBD1	TRBJ2-7	TRBV7-2	CASSSTGTVAYEQYF	TGTGCCAGCAGCTCCACCGGGACAGTCGCCTACGAGCAGTACTTC
NA	NA	TRBJ1-2	TRBV5-1	CASSQDNNYGYTF	TGCGCCAGCAGCCAGGACAACAACTATGGCTACACCTTC
NA	TRBD1	TRBJ1-4	TRBV5-5	CASSPGQGNEKLFF	TGTGCCAGCAGCCCGGGACAGGGGAATGAAAAACTGTTTTTT
few	TRBD2	TRBJ2-2	TRBV7-2	CASRSGGFTGTGELFF	TGTGCCAGCAGGTCGGGGGGGTTCACAGGCACCGGGGAGCTGTTTTTT
NA	TRBD2	TRBJ2-2	TRBV6-4	CASSEFSLAGVTGELFF	TGTGCCAGCAGTGAATTTTCCCTAGCGGGAGTCACCGGGGAGCTGTTTTTT
NA	NA	TRBJ2-2	TRBV5-4	CASGGDRNTGELFF	TGTGCCAGCGGGGGGGACAGGAACACCGGGGAGCTGTTTTTT
NA	TRBD1	TRBJ1-2	TRBV6-6	CASSYEDRANYGYTF	TGTGCCAGCAGTTACGAGGACAGGGCAAACTATGGCTACACCTTC
once	TRBD1	TRBJ1-1	TRBV18	CASSPTIITGGTEAFF	TGTGCCAGCTCACCGACCATCATCACAGGGGGCACTGAAGCTTTCTTT
NA	NA	TRBJ2-3	TRBV4-1	CASSRLSSTDTQYF	TGCGCCAGCAGCCGCCTTAGCTCCACAGATACGCAGTATTTT
NA	TRBD1	TRBJ1-2	TRBV7-2	CASSKRTGVNGYTF	TGTGCCAGCAGCAAAAGGACAGGGGTAAACGGCTACACCTTC
NA	NA	TRBJ2-5	TRBV29-1	CSVGDHQETQYF	TGCAGCGTTGGGGACCACCAAGAGACCCAGTACTTC
NA	NA	TRBJ2-2	TRBV6-5	CASSLERNTGELFF	TGTGCCAGCAGCTTGGAAAGGAACACCGGGGAGCTGTTTTTT
once	NA	TRBJ2-5	TRBV5-4	CASSPTSRETQYF	TGTGCCAGCAGTCCGACTAGTCGGGAGACCCAGTACTTC
NA	TRBD2	TRBJ2-5	TRBV15	CATDVSREGFLETQYF	TGTGCCACCGATGTATCGCGGGAGGGCTTCCTGGAGACCCAGTACTTC
NA	NA	TRBJ1-1	TRBV23-1	CASSKGNTEAFF	TGCGCCAGCAGTAAGGGGAACACTGAAGCTTTCTTT
NA	NA	TRBJ2-7	TRBV10-3	CASGRTNAGYSYEQYF	TGTGCCTCCGGAAGGACAAACGCAGGTTACTCCTACGAGCAGTACTTC
once	NA	TRBJ1-5	TRBV2	CASSPLSSTGFNQPQHF	TGTGCCAGCAGCCCACTGTCAAGTACAGGGTTCAATCAGCCCCAGCATTTT
NA	NA	TRBJ1-5	TRBV30	CAWSVGGVQPQHF	TGTGCCTGGAGTGTAGGAGGGGTTCAGCCCCAGCATTTT
NA	NA	TRBJ2-3	TRBV19	CASSMGGGTDTQYF	TGTGCCAGTAGTATGGGAGGTGGCACAGATACGCAGTATTTT
once	NA	TRBJ1-2	TRBV19	CASSNPSANYGYTF	TGTGCCAGTAGTAATCCTTCAGCTAACTATGGCTACACCTTC
NA	NA	TRBJ2-3	TRBV6-2/TRBV6-3	CASSYDRLASTDTQYF	TGTGCCAGCAGTTATGATCGCTTAGCGAGTACAGATACGCAGTATTTT
NA	NA	TRBJ2-7	TRBV6-2/TRBV6-3	CASSYSSKGLVEQYF	TGTGCCAGCAGTTACTCATCCAAGGGGCTGGTTGAGCAGTACTTC
NA	TRBD2	TRBJ2-1	TRBV5-1	CASSLDLNGGNEQFF	TGCGCCAGCAGCTTGGATTTAAACGGGGGGAATGAGCAGTTCTTC
once	TRBD2	TRBJ2-3	TRBV24-1	CATSDSFGLAGFTDTQYF	TGTGCCACCAGTGATTCTTTCGGGCTAGCGGGATTCACAGATACGCAGTATTTT
few	NA	TRBJ1-2	TRBV6-2/TRBV6-3	CASSLKVYGYTF	TGTGCCAGCAGTCTCAAGGTTTATGGCTACACCTTC
NA	NA	TRBJ2-4	TRBV6-2/TRBV6-3	CASGLNIQYF	TGTGCCAGCGGCCTTAACATTCAGTACTTC
NA	NA	TRBJ2-7	TRBV3-1/TRBV3-2	CASSPTQLGPLSYEQYF	TGTGCCAGCAGCCCGACACAGCTAGGTCCCCTCTCCTACGAGCAGTACTTC
NA	NA	TRBJ2-1	TRBV27	CASSLLASNEQFF	TGTGCCAGCAGTCTTCTAGCTAGCAATGAGCAGTTCTTC
once	NA	TRBJ2-1	TRBV28	CASSSHPYNEQFF	TGTGCCAGCAGTTCGCATCCTTACAATGAGCAGTTCTTC
NA	NA	TRBJ2-3	TRBV19	CASSPPGGSDTQYF	TGTGCCAGTAGCCCCCCAGGGGGGTCAGATACGCAGTATTTT
NA	NA	TRBJ2-5	TRBV11-3	CASSRVWDETQYF	TGTGCCAGCAGCCGGGTCTGGGACGAGACCCAGTACTTC